Listed below are T cell receptor beta chains from one sample, sequenced in a study of T cell responses to AZD1222 COVID-19 vaccine. TCRdb's copy holds only in-frame clones and misses some; the assay was immunoSEQ multiplex PCR. The sample contains around 120,000 clones, 80% to 90% of which appear only once. This sample comprised peripheral blood, obtained on day 0 of AZD1222 vaccination. The receptor set was obtained from an adult in good health. The CDR3 runs from the conserved cysteine through the conserved F or W. The order of the fields is clone size, D gene, V gene, J gene, CDR3 protein, CDR3 DNA. A D gene is named only where the DNA matches it firmly. The size field is filled for only some rows; it gives once, few, many or a size class.

clone_size: NA; d_call: NA; v_call: TRBV7-9; j_call: TRBJ2-3; cdr3_aa: CASSPPHTDTQYF; cdr3_nt: TGTGCCAGCAGCCCACCCCATACAGATACGCAGTATTTT
clone_size: NA; d_call: NA; v_call: TRBV15; j_call: TRBJ1-2; cdr3_aa: CATSRDYQASNYGYTF; cdr3_nt: TGTGCCACCAGCAGAGATTACCAAGCATCTAACTATGGCTACACCTTC
clone_size: NA; d_call: NA; v_call: TRBV18; j_call: TRBJ1-3; cdr3_aa: CASSRLVSGNTIYF; cdr3_nt: TGTGCCAGCTCACGGTTGGTCTCTGGAAACACCATATATTTT
clone_size: NA; d_call: TRBD1; v_call: TRBV24-1; j_call: TRBJ1-2; cdr3_aa: CATSDPDRDGYTF; cdr3_nt: TGTGCCACCAGTGACCCCGACAGGGATGGCTACACCTTC
clone_size: few; d_call: NA; v_call: TRBV7-3; j_call: TRBJ1-1; cdr3_aa: CASSLAGVMNTEAFF; cdr3_nt: TGTGCCAGCAGCTTAGCCGGTGTGATGAACACTGAAGCTTTCTTT
clone_size: NA; d_call: NA; v_call: TRBV24-1; j_call: TRBJ1-2; cdr3_aa: CATSDEGAKGYTF; cdr3_nt: TGTGCCACCAGTGATGAAGGGGCTAAGGGCTACACCTTC
clone_size: NA; d_call: NA; v_call: TRBV14; j_call: TRBJ2-7; cdr3_aa: CASSQDLGVSEQYF; cdr3_nt: TGTGCCAGCAGCCAAGATCTGGGGGTGAGCGAGCAGTACTTC
clone_size: NA; d_call: TRBD2; v_call: TRBV11-2; j_call: TRBJ2-3; cdr3_aa: CASRRGSGRGTDTQYF; cdr3_nt: TGTGCCAGCAGGAGAGGAAGCGGGAGGGGCACAGATACGCAGTATTTT
clone_size: NA; d_call: NA; v_call: TRBV2; j_call: TRBJ1-3; cdr3_aa: CASSASLSGNTIYF; cdr3_nt: TGTGCCAGCAGTGCGTCCCTCTCTGGAAACACCATATATTTT
clone_size: NA; d_call: NA; v_call: TRBV5-8; j_call: TRBJ2-4; cdr3_aa: CASSPPNLQGKNIQYF; cdr3_nt: TGTGCCAGCAGCCCACCCAACCTACAAGGCAAAAACATTCAGTACTTC
clone_size: NA; d_call: NA; v_call: TRBV6-6; j_call: TRBJ1-2; cdr3_aa: CASSPTGDYGYTF; cdr3_nt: TGTGCCAGCAGCCCGACAGGAGACTATGGCTACACCTTC
clone_size: once; d_call: TRBD1; v_call: TRBV18; j_call: TRBJ2-3; cdr3_aa: CASSPGTGDTQYF; cdr3_nt: TGTGCCAGCTCTCCCGGGACAGGAGATACGCAGTATTTT
clone_size: NA; d_call: NA; v_call: TRBV18; j_call: TRBJ1-5; cdr3_aa: CASSPGVGNQPQHF; cdr3_nt: TGTGCCAGCTCACCAGGCGTAGGCAATCAGCCCCAGCATTTT
clone_size: NA; d_call: NA; v_call: TRBV3-1/TRBV3-2; j_call: TRBJ1-5; cdr3_aa: CASSQVGRDQPQHF; cdr3_nt: TGTGCCAGCAGCCAAGTTGGGAGGGATCAGCCCCAGCATTTT
clone_size: NA; d_call: NA; v_call: TRBV4-1; j_call: TRBJ1-1; cdr3_aa: CASSQAQGNTEAFF; cdr3_nt: TGCGCCAGCAGCCAAGCACAGGGGAACACTGAAGCTTTCTTT
clone_size: few; d_call: TRBD1; v_call: TRBV6-1; j_call: TRBJ2-5; cdr3_aa: CASSEDRGNQETQYF; cdr3_nt: TGTGCCAGCAGTGAGGACAGGGGGAATCAAGAGACCCAGTACTTC
clone_size: NA; d_call: NA; v_call: TRBV4-2; j_call: TRBJ2-3; cdr3_aa: CASSQVLWGATQYF; cdr3_nt: TGTGCCAGCAGCCAAGTTCTATGGGGGGCTACGCAGTATTTT